The 14 T cell receptor beta chains in this list originate from one sample, sequenced in a study of beta chain features in type 1 diabetes. General study findings and limits: Type 1 diabetes patients had moderately but significantly shorter TCRB CDR3s in all four CD4+ subsets.

Sequenced material consisted of expressed TCRB transcripts (all of the isolated RNA was reverse transcribed). Data came from immunoSEQ multiplex PCR; TCRdb stores just in-frame clones and leaves some out. The table shows 600,000 to 700,000 clones, with around 12% occurring only once. Antigens for these TCRs are unknown. Source material: naive CD4+ T cells from blood. These receptors came from a man aged 25 to 40 with type 1 diabetes.

This clone was seen a handful of times. The chain uses TRBV5-1 and TRBJ2-3; D uncertain. Germline CDR1 and CDR2: SGHRS and YFSETQ. Trimming removed 0 bases from V and 2 bases from J, with 7 bases in between. CDR3 length: 14 residues. CDR3 protein: CASSLALITDTQYF. The CDR3 DNA follows: TGCGCCAGCAGCTTGGCCCTGATCACAGATACGCAGTATTTT.

The rearrangement links TRBV30 to TRBJ2-1, with a possible D match to TRBD2 (6 bases). CDR1 and CDR2 from the germline V gene are GTSNPN and SVGIG (reference sequence). V was shortened by 4 bases and J by 7 bases, with 20 bases between the two germline ends. The CDR3 contains 15 residues. The CDR3 region has the DNA TGTGCCTGGACTAGCGACTTGGGGCGGGTAAATGAGCAGTTCTTC. Protein sequence: CAWTSDLGRVNEQFF. Complete variable domain (other parts from reference TRBV30 and TRBJ2-1): SQTIHQWPATLVQPVGSPLSLECTVEGTSNPNLYWYRQAAGRGLQLLFYSVGIGQISSEVPQNLSASRPQDRQFILSSKKLLLSDSGFYLCAWTSDLGRVNEQFFGPGTRLTVL.

This clone was counted a few times. CDR3 DNA: TGTGCCAGCAGTTACTCGGTCGGTAACTATGGCTACACCTTC. Protein: CASSYSVGNYGYTF. V and J are TRBV6-5 and TRBJ1-2; no definite D call. This CDR3 is 14 amino acids long. Trimming stripped 0 bases from V and 1 base from J, with 6 bases between. Germline V gives CDR1 MNHEY, CDR2 SVGAGI.

This clone was counted a few times. J is TRBJ1-5 and V is TRBV11-2; unclear D gene. The germline gives CDR1 SGHAT, CDR2 FQNNGV. CDR3 length: 14 amino acids. V dropped 6 bases and J dropped 2 bases, with 11 bases sitting between them. CDR3 DNA: TGTGCCAGCAGTAGAGGGCAGCGCAATCAGCCCCAGCATTTT. It is translated as CASSRGQRNQPQHF.

There are a few counts of this clone. The CDR3 DNA reads TGTGCCAGCAGCTTAGACCGAGACCGACTCCCCTATGGCTACACCTTC. This codes for CASSLDRDRLPYGYTF. The chain combines TRBV11-3 with TRBJ1-2; D gene unclear. This CDR3 has 16 amino acids. V lost 0 bases and J lost 4, with 15 bases in between. Germline V gives CDR1 SGHNT, CDR2 YENEEA.

V gene TRBV23-1 combines with J gene TRBJ1-5; D not resolved. TRBV23-1 is given ORF status, its function remaining uncertain. V was shortened by 2 bases and J by 4 bases, with 15 bases between the two germline ends. The CDR3 length is 16 residues. The CDR3 reads CASSQKVTADNQPQHF. The DNA of the CDR3 is TGCGCCAGCAGTCAAAAAGTGACTGCAGATAATCAGCCCCAGCATTTT.

The rearrangement uses TRBV14 and TRBJ2-7, with a tentative D call TRBD2 (5 bases). Germline CDR1 SGHDN, CDR2 FVKESK. The CDR3 spans 13 residues. Trimming stripped 4 bases from V and 2 bases from J, with 9 bases between. The CDR3 DNA is TGTGCCAGCAGCCGGGCCGGGGCCTACGAGCAGTACTTC. Its translation: CASSRAGAYEQYF.

About this clone: The same CDR3 also results from other DNA sequences found in this sample. The chain employs TRBV2 and TRBJ1-6; TRBD1 might be the D (5 bases). There are 15 residues in the CDR3. V shed 4 bases and J shed 4 bases, with 11 bases lying between them. CDR1 is SNHLY, CDR2 FYNNEI, per germline. For the CDR3, the DNA is TGTGCCAGCAGTGGGCAGGGCGGATATAATTCACCCCTCCACTTT. Its translation is CASSGQGGYNSPLHF.

The chain combines TRBV9 with TRBJ1-6; D might be TRBD1 (6 bases). CDR1 SGDLS and CDR2 YYNGEE come from the germline V gene. V was trimmed by 4 bases and J by 7 bases, leaving 15 bases between them. The CDR3 is 15 residues long. The CDR3 is CASSRQQGSNSPLHF. The CDR3 region has the DNA TGTGCCAGCAGCCGACAACAGGGTTCGAATTCACCCCTCCACTTT.

This chain links TRBV6-5 with TRBJ2-7, with TRBD1 matching 9 bases. The V and J ends lost 6 bases and 2 bases, in that order; junction bases with no gene match: 5. The CDR3 is 14 residues long. Germline V gene data show CDR1 as MNHEY and CDR2 as SVGAGI. In nucleotides, the CDR3 is TGTGCCAGCAGCCTCGGGACAGGGACCTACGAGCAGTACTTC. This codes for CASSLGTGTYEQYF.

This clone turned up a few times. The chain combines TRBV5-4 with TRBJ2-5, with 9 bases identical to TRBD1. Losses at the gene ends were 4 bases for V and 4 bases for J; bases not matched to a gene: 2. Germline V gene sequence: CDR1 SGHNT, CDR2 YYREEE (reference sequence). CDR3 size: 13 residues. This CDR3 reads CASSLTGGETQYF. In nucleotides, the CDR3 is TGTGCCAGCAGCCTGACAGGGGGAGAGACCCAGTACTTC.

This clone was seen more than once but under ten times. The rearrangement uses TRBV10-3 and TRBJ2-7; 10 bases align to TRBD1. This CDR3 is 14 amino acids long. The V and J ends lost 7 bases and 4 bases, in that order; junction bases with no gene match: 7. Germline-derived CDR1 and CDR2 are ENHRY and SYGVKD. The CDR3: CAITSGQGLYEQYF. In DNA form, the CDR3 reads TGTGCCATCACCTCGGGACAGGGGTTATACGAGCAGTACTTC.

The table lists this clone with a few counts. The chain is built from TRBV5-6 and TRBJ2-5; 9 nucleotides agree with TRBD1. The CDR3 has 17 residues. The J segment lost 5 bases and the V segment lost 0 bases, leaving 11 bases of the junction unmatched. CDR1 is SGHDT, CDR2 YYEEEE, per germline. The CDR3 region has the DNA TGTGCCAGCAGCTTGGGTGCCTACAGGGGGCGAGGGGAGACCCAGTACTTC. Encoded protein: CASSLGAYRGRGETQYF.

In its sample, this clone was seen a few times. The gene calls are TRBV9 and TRBJ2-5; D is possibly TRBD2 (7 bases). From germline, CDR1 is SGDLS and CDR2 YYNGEE. This CDR3 has 14 residues. With 4 bases removed from V and 4 bases from J, the gap between germline ends came to 14 bases. The CDR3 sequence: CASSPPGGRETQYF. The CDR3 DNA reads TGTGCCAGCAGCCCTCCCGGGGGGCGAGAGACCCAGTACTTC.